This TCR beta chain was documented in a study of T cells in Graves' hyperthyroidism and ophthalmopathy. Findings of the study overall: Most thyroid clonotypes expanded above 0.001 appeared in blood too. The model foresaw ophthalmopathy a median approximately 6.3 months prior to onset.

Hyperthyroidism patients were newly diagnosed, had disease duration under 2 months, and were aged 18 to 65 years. PBMCs were obtained from 7.5 to 10 ml fresh peripheral blood. The CDR3 spans 14 residues. Deletions cut 6 bases from V and 1 base from J, with 12 bases between. CDR1 and CDR2 from the germline V gene are LGHDT and YNNKEL (reference sequence). Amplified regions were TCR beta CDR3 sequences from RNA transcripts. Initially, a first-round RT-PCR of the TCR CDR3 employed the HTBI primer set. Each CDR3 protein is one row after TCRdb ran MiXCR on the multiplex PCR reads. This sample has about 590,000 distinct CDR3 sequences, with 15% to 18% found just once. This clonotype came up many times. Its matching antigen is unknown.

This rearrangement joins TRBV3-1 to TRBJ1-1; maybe TRBD1 (6 bases). This TCR was recovered from a woman aged 25 to 39 with Graves' hyperthyroidism. Sequencing was done on a sample of blood. Here the CDR3 reads CASRLGQTNTEAFF. Written as DNA, the CDR3 is TGTGCCAGCAGACTTGGACAGACGAACACTGAAGCTTTCTTT.